The 20 T cell receptor beta chains listed next were all sequenced from one sample in a study of beta chain features in type 1 diabetes (dated by TCRdb to the late 2010s). Library preparation was by the immunoSEQ multiplex PCR assay. The entire amount of isolated RNA was reverse transcribed using the High Capacity cDNA Reverse Transcription Kit, so the sequenced TCRB transcripts were expressed ones. TCRdb stores this immuneACCESS table with in-frame sequences only. Part of the clones is absent; in the studies checked, under half of the shortfall reflects unresolved V genes, and no reason is known for the rest. The sample data list 400,000 to 600,000 clones, and roughly 31% of these were observed just once. The leading ten clones occupy 0.05% to 0.065% of the sample. The source material was naive CD4+ T cells from blood. What this sample's cell subset or site label stands for: true naive CD4+ T cells. These receptors all stem from a young man in good health.

This clone came up a few times. As DNA, the CDR3 is TGTGCCTGGAGTCTACTAGCGGGAAGGAATGAGCAGTTCTTC. It translates to CAWSLLAGRNEQFF. The chain joins TRBV30 to TRBJ2-1; 10 bases are a match to TRBD2. Germline CDR1 reads GTSNPN; CDR2 reads SVGIG (reference sequence). The CDR3 is made up of 14 amino acids. V trimming: 2 bases; J trimming: 7 bases; junction bases outside the gene matches: 5.

The V and J genes are TRBV7-2 and TRBJ1-2; TRBD1 aligns across 8 bases. V trimming: 5 bases; J trimming: 4 bases; junction bases outside the gene matches: 6. Per the germline V gene, CDR1 is SGHTA and CDR2 is FQGNSA. This CDR3 comprises 14 residues. CDR3: CASSPRQGIYGYTF. The CDR3 DNA sequence: TGTGCCAGCAGCCCTCGACAGGGGATCTATGGCTACACCTTC.

This chain joins TRBV7-2 and TRBJ2-1; a weak D match, TRBD2 (6 bases). This CDR3 has 14 residues. From germline, CDR1 is SGHTA and CDR2 FQGNSA. V was pared by 5 bases and J by 8 bases, with 16 bases between. CDR3 region: CASSPPSTRDEQFF. CDR3 nucleotides: TGTGCCAGCAGCCCGCCCTCGACTAGAGATGAGCAGTTCTTC.

The table lists this clone with a few counts. The genes are TRBV7-2 and TRBJ2-7; 13 bases are a match to TRBD2. Unmatched junction bases numbered 5, after V lost 4 bases and J lost 2 bases. This CDR3 has 16 residues. Germline V gives CDR1 SGHTA, CDR2 FQGNSA. As DNA, the CDR3 is TGTGCCAGCAGCTGGTGGACTAGCGGGAGTCCCTACGAGCAGTACTTC. Its translation: CASSWWTSGSPYEQYF. Full variable domain (rest looked up from reference TRBV7-2 and TRBJ2-7): GAGVSQSPSNKVTEKGKDVELRCDPISGHTALYWYRQSLGQGLEFLIYFQGNSAPDKSGLPSDRFSAERTGGSVSTLTIQRTQQEDSAVYLCASSWWTSGSPYEQYFGPGTRLTVT.

This clone was observed a few times. This sample includes further DNA sequences coding for the same CDR3. The chain combines TRBV7-9 with TRBJ1-5; D is possibly TRBD1 (6 bases). The ends were cut back, 1 base at V and 7 bases at J, with 11 bases in the middle. Germline loops: CDR1 SEHNR, CDR2 FQNEAQ (reference sequence). CDR3 size: 14 residues. For the CDR3, the DNA is TGTGCCAGCAGCTTAGGGGGGGGCGACCAGCCCCAGCATTTT. The encoded protein is CASSLGGGDQPQHF.

This chain uses TRBV7-6 with TRBJ2-5; D unclear. CDR3 size: 13 residues. V was trimmed by 2 bases and J by 5 bases, leaving 9 bases between them. Germline V gives CDR1 SGHVS, CDR2 FNYEAQ. Here the CDR3 reads CASSLTFWETQYF. The CDR3 nucleotides read TGTGCCAGCAGCTTAACTTTCTGGGAGACCCAGTACTTC. Full variable domain (outside the CDR3, taken from reference TRBV7-6 and TRBJ2-5): GAGVSQSPRYKVTKRGQDVALRCDPISGHVSLYWYRQALGQGPEFLTYFNYEAQQDKSGLPNDRFSAERPEGSISTLTIQRTEQRDSAMYRCASSLTFWETQYFGPGTRLLVL.

This clone showed up just a few times. The gene calls are TRBV5-4 and TRBJ2-1, with a possible D match to TRBD1 (5 bases). The CDR3 totals 15 residues. V lost 4 bases, J lost 4 bases, and 15 bases lay in between. Germline V gene lookup returns CDR1 SGHNT and CDR2 YYREEE (reference sequence). In DNA form, the CDR3 reads TGTGCCAGCAGCGCTGGGGCAAACTGGTACAATGAGCAGTTCTTC. This sequence encodes CASSAGANWYNEQFF.

Comment on this clone: At the DNA level, this CDR3 is encoded by other sequences in the same sample as well. The rearrangement joins TRBV29-1 to TRBJ2-1; no reliable D call. Trimming took off 4 bases at V and 5 bases at J, with 6 bases between the two ends. There are 11 residues in the CDR3. Germline loops: CDR1 SQVTM, CDR2 ANQGSEA. The CDR3 region is CSVGLNNEQFF. CDR3 coding DNA: TGCAGCGTTGGCTTGAACAATGAGCAGTTCTTC.

The chain uses TRBV6-5 and TRBJ1-2, with a possible D match to TRBD1 (6 bases). Germline CDR1 MNHEY, CDR2 SVGAGI. The germline V and J ends were trimmed by 6 bases and 2 bases, with 10 bases remaining between them. CDR3 length equals 13 residues. CDR3 residues: CASRDDRNYGYTF. The CDR3 DNA reads as TGTGCCAGCAGAGACGACAGGAACTATGGCTACACCTTC.

This clone was observed a handful of times. Other DNA sequences from this sample encode an identical CDR3 as well. V is TRBV5-1 and J is TRBJ2-1, with TRBD2 matching over 10 bases. The CDR3 has 15 residues. Germline values: CDR1 SGHRS, CDR2 YFSETQ. V shed 0 bases, J shed 4 bases, and the junction held 1 base outside the gene matches. CDR3 sequence (DNA): TGCGCCAGCAGCTTGGAACTAGCGGGGTACAATGAGCAGTTCTTC. Translating gives CASSLELAGYNEQFF.

CDR3 DNA sequence: TGTGCCTGGAGTGTACAGGGGATGAACACTGAAGCTTTCTTT. The encoded protein is CAWSVQGMNTEAFF. This rearrangement joins TRBV30 to TRBJ1-1; 7 bases map to TRBD1. The V and J ends lost 0 bases and 0 bases, in that order; junction bases with no gene match: 1. The CDR3 is 14 amino acids. Germline V lookup: CDR1 GTSNPN, CDR2 SVGIG (reference sequence).

This clone was observed a handful of times. This sample includes further DNA sequences coding for the same CDR3. This sequence joins TRBV30 and TRBJ1-5; D call uncertain. V was trimmed by 3 bases and J by 3 bases, leaving 12 bases between them. Germline assignment: CDR1 GTSNPN and CDR2 SVGIG (reference sequence). CDR3 length: 14 amino acids. This CDR3 is CAWSADGLNQPQHF. CDR3 bases: TGTGCCTGGAGCGCGGACGGACTCAATCAGCCCCAGCATTTT.

The chain has TRBV14 and TRBJ2-7, with TRBD2 matching 10 bases. The length of the CDR3 is 15 residues. Per the germline V gene, CDR1 is SGHDN and CDR2 is FVKESK. Trimming cost V 4 bases and J 2 bases; bases outside gene matches: 5. The CDR3 protein is CASSPIAGGAYEQYF. In nucleotides, the CDR3 is TGTGCCAGCAGCCCTATAGCGGGAGGCGCCTACGAGCAGTACTTC.

This clone has a handful of counts. This chain connects TRBV25-1 to TRBJ2-1; 10 bases are a match to TRBD2. Germline CDR1 MGHDK, CDR2 SYGVNS. The CDR3 is made up of 16 amino acids. The junction had 3 bases not matched to a gene; V was cut back by 3 bases and J by 1 base. The CDR3 DNA is TGTGCCAGCAGTGATCCTAGCGGGGGTTCCTACAATGAGCAGTTCTTC. It yields the protein CASSDPSGGSYNEQFF.

This clone was counted a few times. This chain links TRBV9 with TRBJ2-7; the D gene could be TRBD1 or TRBD2 (6 bases each). This CDR3 is built from 15 residues. Germline loops: CDR1 SGDLS, CDR2 YYNGEE. The V end lost 3 bases, the J end lost 3 bases, and 16 bases lay between the germline ends. DNA for the CDR3: TGTGCCAGCAGCGAGGGCACAGGGACTTTCTACGAGCAGTACTTC. Protein: CASSEGTGTFYEQYF.

The rearrangement joins TRBV28 to TRBJ2-5; 10 bases map to TRBD2. Germline V gene lookup returns CDR1 MDHEN and CDR2 SYDVKM. Trimming took 2 bases from V and 6 from J; bases not matched to a gene: 9. The CDR3 runs 16 residues. The CDR3 spells CASSLRGLAGVKTQYF. CDR3 sequence (DNA): TGTGCCAGCAGTTTAAGGGGGCTAGCGGGAGTGAAGACCCAGTACTTC. Based on the CDR3 plus reference TRBV28 and TRBJ2-5, the full variable domain is DVKVTQSSRYLVKRTGEKVFLECVQDMDHENMFWYRQDPGLGLRLIYFSYDVKMKEKGDIPEGYSVSREKKERFSLILESASTNQTSMYLCASSLRGLAGVKTQYFGPGTRLLVL.

This clone has only one observation. V gene TRBV6-6 combines with J gene TRBJ1-5, with D unclear. This CDR3 is built from 16 residues. V was shortened by 6 bases and J by 2 bases, with 17 bases between the two germline ends. The germline V gene has CDR1 MNHNY and CDR2 SVGAGI (reference sequence). The CDR3 reads CASSFILEEGNQPQHF. CDR3 sequence (DNA): TGTGCCAGCAGCTTCATCCTCGAGGAGGGCAATCAGCCCCAGCATTTT.

The rearrangement links TRBV7-3 to TRBJ2-3; 9 bases match TRBD2. This CDR3 is 16 amino acids long. CDR1 SGHTA and CDR2 FQGTGA come from the germline V gene. The V segment lost 6 bases and the J segment 4 bases; nucleotides outside the gene matches: 11. DNA of the CDR3: TGTGCCAGCAGTCCCATTGGTAGCGGGAGCCCAGATACGCAGTATTTT. It encodes CASSPIGSGSPDTQYF.

About this clone itself: Other nucleotide sequences from this sample produce the same CDR3. The CDR3 sequence is CASSLGLANYEQYF. DNA of the CDR3: TGCGCCAGCAGCTTGGGACTAGCGAACTACGAGCAGTACTTC. This chain joins TRBV5-1 and TRBJ2-7; 8 bases fit TRBD2. The CDR3 runs 14 residues. Unmatched junction bases numbered 2, after V lost 0 bases and J lost 3 bases. Germline CDR1 and CDR2: SGHRS and YFSETQ.

This clone was seen a few times. This chain joins TRBV29-1 and TRBJ2-3, with 10 positions matching TRBD1. V was pared by 1 base and J by 6 bases, with 1 base of the junction left unmatched. Germline-derived CDR1 and CDR2 are SQVTM and ANQGSEA. The length of the CDR3 is 13 residues. The CDR3 DNA is TGCAGCGTTGAAGGACAGGGGGCGGATACGCAGTATTTT. Translating it yields CSVEGQGADTQYF.